Shown below are 16 T cell receptor beta chains from a single sample sequenced in a study of cytomegalovirus exposure and HLA in healthy donors. Data came from immunoSEQ multiplex PCR; TCRdb stores just in-frame clones and leaves some out. Of over 200,000 clones listed, almost 90% are singletons. The source material was PBMCs. The receptor set was obtained from a woman aged 18-29 years in good health and CMV-seronegative.

The chain combines TRBV28 with TRBJ2-2, with TRBD1 identical over 7 bases. The ends lost 5 bases at V and 5 bases at J; junction bases unmatched: 11. The germline V gene has CDR1 MDHEN and CDR2 SYDVKM. There are 16 residues in the CDR3. The CDR3 DNA follows: TGTGCCAGCAGTGTGATTGGACAGGCAGGGACCGGGGAGCTGTTTTTT. It specifies CASSVIGQAGTGELFF.

V and J are TRBV7-9 and TRBJ1-2; the D is unclear. V lost 2 bases to trimming and J lost 7 bases, with 20 bases between them. The CDR3 is 16 residues long. CDR1 is SEHNR, CDR2 FQNEAQ, per germline (reference sequence). Here the CDR3 reads CASSLFTAIRGSGYTF. In nucleotides, the CDR3 is TGTGCCAGCAGCTTATTTACCGCCATCCGCGGGTCTGGCTACACCTTC.

This clone showed up just once. The rearrangement links TRBV7-9 to TRBJ2-1, with TRBD2 matching 7 bases. Germline loops: CDR1 SEHNR, CDR2 FQNEAQ (reference sequence). The CDR3 contains 16 residues. Trimming at V came to 4 bases and at J to 6 bases, leaving 12 bases not matched to a gene. The CDR3 nucleotides are TGTGCCAGCAGCTCAAGAGGGGACGGGGGGATCAATGAGCAGTTCTTC. Its protein product is CASSSRGDGGINEQFF.

The chain couples TRBV5-5 to TRBJ2-2; 7 positions agree with TRBD1. Looked up from germline, CDR1 is SGHKS and CDR2 is YYEKEE (reference sequence). Trimming at V came to 4 bases and at J to 7 bases, leaving 7 bases not matched to a gene. The CDR3 has 14 amino acids. CDR3 protein: CASSLGQSNGELFF. The CDR3 DNA is TGTGCCAGCAGCCTGGGACAGTCTAACGGGGAGCTGTTTTTT.

The chain is built from TRBV19 and TRBJ2-7; D remains unclear. CDR3 size: 15 residues. Germline V gives CDR1 LNHDA, CDR2 SQIVND (reference sequence). V was pared by 3 bases and J by 1 base, with 13 bases between. The CDR3 sequence: CASSIGSEPSYEQYF. The DNA for the CDR3 is TGTGCCAGTAGTATTGGTTCTGAGCCTTCCTACGAGCAGTACTTC.

J is TRBJ1-4 and V is TRBV9; a possible D gene is TRBD1 (5 bases). Germline CDR1 and CDR2: SGDLS and YYNGEE. The ends were cut back, 0 bases at V and 7 bases at J, with 13 bases in the middle. CDR3 length: 15 residues. This CDR3 is CASSVVGGFGEKLFF. As DNA, the CDR3 is TGTGCCAGCAGCGTAGTCGGGGGGTTCGGTGAAAAACTGTTTTTT.

The V and J genes are TRBV28 and TRBJ2-1; 8 bases align to TRBD2. The V segment lost 7 bases and the J segment 0 bases; nucleotides outside the gene matches: 11. CDR3 length equals 17 residues. Per germline, CDR1 MDHEN and CDR2 SYDVKM. The CDR3 nucleotides read TGTGCCAGCACTTGGGCTAGCGGGCGAAGCTCCTACAATGAGCAGTTCTTC. Protein: CASTWASGRSSYNEQFF. Full variable domain (missing parts from reference TRBV28 and TRBJ2-1): DVKVTQSSRYLVKRTGEKVFLECVQDMDHENMFWYRQDPGLGLRLIYFSYDVKMKEKGDIPEGYSVSREKKERFSLILESASTNQTSMYLCASTWASGRSSYNEQFFGPGTRLTVL.

The V and J genes are TRBV30 and TRBJ1-5, with 8 nucleotides matching TRBD1. The J segment lost 8 bases and the V segment lost 0 bases, leaving 12 bases of the junction unmatched. This CDR3 contains 16 residues. Germline values: CDR1 GTSNPN, CDR2 SVGIG (reference sequence). CDR3 sequence reads: CAWSVGGGRGHKPQHF. CDR3 DNA: TGTGCCTGGAGTGTAGGGGGAGGCAGGGGGCATAAGCCCCAGCATTTT.

The rearrangement uses TRBV11-2 and TRBJ2-1, with D possibly TRBD2 on 6 matching bases. Germline CDR1 SGHAT, CDR2 FQNNGV. V lost 4 bases to trimming and J lost 7 bases, with 20 bases between them. The CDR3 spans 16 residues. The CDR3 loop is CASSSKRLGALNEQFF. In DNA form, the CDR3 reads TGTGCCAGCAGCTCAAAAAGACTAGGCGCTCTGAATGAGCAGTTCTTC.

This chain uses TRBV28 with TRBJ2-5; 7 bases map to TRBD2. Germline lookup yields CDR1 MDHEN and CDR2 SYDVKM. The CDR3 sequence is 16 residues long. The J segment lost 4 bases and the V segment lost 5 bases, leaving 13 bases of the junction unmatched. The CDR3 loop is CASSTYLGGRGETQYF. The DNA for the CDR3 is TGTGCCAGCAGTACCTACTTGGGCGGGAGAGGAGAGACCCAGTACTTC. Full variable domain (outside the CDR3, taken from reference TRBV28 and TRBJ2-5): DVKVTQSSRYLVKRTGEKVFLECVQDMDHENMFWYRQDPGLGLRLIYFSYDVKMKEKGDIPEGYSVSREKKERFSLILESASTNQTSMYLCASSTYLGGRGETQYFGPGTRLLVL.

This clone was picked up one time. This rearrangement joins TRBV21-1 to TRBJ2-7; TRBD2 is the table's D call and was not checked against the DNA. TRBV21-1 is noted as a pseudogene. CDR3 size: 17 residues. The CDR3 region is CASSKDGAGKGRNEQYF. DNA of the CDR3: TGTGCCAGCAGCAAAGATGGCGCGGGGAAGGGCCGGAACGAGCAGTACTTC.

The chain combines TRBV7-9 with TRBJ2-1; 7 nucleotides line up with TRBD2. Germline trimming cut 2 bases from V and 7 bases from J; bases unmatched to any gene: 8. This CDR3 has 15 amino acids. CDR1 and CDR2 from the germline V gene are SEHNR and FQNEAQ (reference sequence). The CDR3 region has the DNA TGTGCCAGCAGCTTACGGGGGGTGCGGGGGAATGAGCAGTTCTTC. Its translation: CASSLRGVRGNEQFF.

The chain recombines TRBV5-6 with TRBJ2-5, with 10 bases identical to TRBD2. From germline, CDR1 is SGHDT and CDR2 YYEEEE. V shed 1 base and J 4 bases; nucleotides not matched to a gene: 7. This CDR3 is 16 amino acids long. This CDR3 is CASSLMLAGARETQYF. For the CDR3, the DNA is TGTGCCAGCAGCTTGATGCTAGCGGGAGCTCGAGAGACCCAGTACTTC.

This clone was recorded only once. V gene TRBV4-1 combines with J gene TRBJ2-1; 9 bases match TRBD2. This CDR3 contains 17 residues. V lost 2 bases to trimming and J lost 9 bases; unmatched junction nucleotides: 14. CDR1 and CDR2 from the germline V gene are MGHRA and YSYEKL. The CDR3 bases are TGCGCCAGCAGCCAACTGGGTTCTAGCGGGAATAATGGTGAGCAGTTCTTC. Residues: CASSQLGSSGNNGEQFF.

This clone was counted only a few times. The rearrangement links TRBV6-4 to TRBJ1-1; D might be TRBD1 (5 bases). The CDR3 length is 15 residues. The germline gives CDR1 MRHNA, CDR2 SNTAGT. Trimming shortened V by 0 bases and J by 1 base, and 9 bases separated the two germline ends. CDR3 in amino acids: CASSDSPDRNTEAFF. The CDR3 bases are TGTGCCAGCAGTGACTCCCCTGACAGGAACACTGAAGCTTTCTTT.

The chain carries TRBV19 and TRBJ2-7, with 11 bases identical to TRBD1. The J segment lost 3 bases and the V segment lost 5 bases, leaving 12 bases of the junction unmatched. The CDR3 loop spans 17 amino acids. Germline V lookup: CDR1 LNHDA, CDR2 SQIVND (reference sequence). CDR3 sequence: CASSPRTGGLRYYEQYF. Here the CDR3 DNA reads TGTGCCAGTAGTCCGAGGACAGGGGGCTTAAGATACTACGAGCAGTACTTC.